This entry lists 32 T cell receptor beta chains sequenced from one sample in a study of chemoradiotherapy in HPV16-positive cancers. TCRdb's table, derived via immunoSEQ multiplex PCR, lists solely in-frame clones and lacks some. The repertoire consists of around 13,000 clones, with roughly 88% occurring once and the leading ten covering roughly 6.2%. The source material was blood, sampled from a patient who underwent chemoradiotherapy. Receptor source: a human donor with HPV-associated anogenital cancer.

The chain recombines TRBV7-9 with TRBJ2-1, with 11 bases matching TRBD2. With V trimmed by 5 bases and J by 5 bases, 8 bases remained unmatched. CDR3 length equals 16 residues. The germline CDR1 and CDR2 sequences are SEHNR and FQNEAQ (reference sequence). The CDR3 sequence: CASSVLSGGVDNEQFF. The CDR3 DNA reads TGTGCCAGCAGCGTTCTTAGCGGGGGGGTTGACAATGAGCAGTTCTTC.

This clone was detected once. The chain employs TRBV10-3 and TRBJ2-1; TRBD2 matches 14 bases. This CDR3 spans 16 amino acids. V lost 10 bases to trimming and J lost 6 bases; unmatched junction nucleotides: 11. The V gene's germline CDR1 is ENHRY and CDR2 SYGVKD. The CDR3 DNA reads as TGTGCCACCGGGACTAGCGGGGGCCTAGGATCCAATGAGCAGTTCTTC. Translation: CATGTSGGLGSNEQFF.

This clone turned up a few times. V and J are TRBV18 and TRBJ1-6; 8 nucleotides line up with TRBD1. This CDR3 is 16 amino acids long. Trimming at V came to 3 bases and at J to 11 bases, leaving 12 bases not matched to a gene. Germline V lookup: CDR1 KGHSH, CDR2 LQKENI. The CDR3 sequence is CASSPGTGIGRAPLHF. The CDR3 DNA reads TGTGCCAGCTCACCCGGGACAGGAATCGGTAGGGCACCCCTCCACTTT. The whole variable domain, remainder taken from reference TRBV18 and TRBJ1-6, is NAGVMQNPRHLVRRRGQEARLRCSPMKGHSHVYWYRQLPEEGLKFMVYLQKENIIDESGMPKERFSAEFPKEGPSILRIQQVVRGDSAAYFCASSPGTGIGRAPLHFGNGTRLTVT.

The rearrangement links TRBV4-1 to TRBJ2-3, with D hard to call. This CDR3 is 14 amino acids long. Germline values: CDR1 MGHRA, CDR2 YSYEKL. The V end lost 1 base, the J end lost 3 bases, and 8 bases lay between the germline ends. The CDR3, as DNA: TGCGCCAGCAGCCAAGTGGTTGGGACAGATACGCAGTATTTT. Amino acids: CASSQVVGTDTQYF.

This chain joins TRBV7-9 and TRBJ1-1, with 8 bases identical to TRBD1. The CDR3 is made up of 14 amino acids. From germline, CDR1 is SEHNR and CDR2 FQNEAQ (reference sequence). With V trimmed by 6 bases and J by 7 bases, 10 bases remained unmatched. The DNA for the CDR3 is TGTGCCAGCAGTAAAAACCAGGGGGCTCTTGAAGCTTTCTTT. This gives the protein CASSKNQGALEAFF.

The chain links TRBV9 to TRBJ2-3; perhaps D is TRBD1 or TRBD2 (6 bases each). V was cut by 0 bases and J by 5 bases, with 13 bases left in between. Per the germline V gene, CDR1 is SGDLS and CDR2 is YYNGEE. The CDR3 has 15 amino acids. The CDR3 loop reads CASSVGGGQRDTQYF. CDR3 nucleotide sequence: TGTGCCAGCAGCGTAGGAGGGGGGCAGAGAGATACGCAGTATTTT.

This rearrangement joins TRBV18 to TRBJ2-2, with 11 bases aligning to TRBD2. The trim removed 3 bases at V and 2 bases at J, leaving 8 bases unmatched. The germline gives CDR1 KGHSH, CDR2 LQKENI. The CDR3 sequence is 18 residues long. CDR3 loop: CASSPSLGTSGNTGELFF. CDR3 sequence (DNA): TGTGCCAGCTCACCGTCGCTTGGGACTAGCGGTAACACCGGGGAGCTGTTTTTT.

The rearrangement uses TRBV6-1 and TRBJ2-2; 7 nucleotides agree with TRBD1. V lost 4 bases to trimming and J lost 5 bases; unmatched junction nucleotides: 7. Germline values: CDR1 MNHNS, CDR2 SASEGT. This CDR3 spans 15 amino acids. Written as DNA, the CDR3 is TGTGCCAGCAGTGCCGTGACAGGGTTGACCGGGGAGCTGTTTTTT. Its protein is CASSAVTGLTGELFF.

J is TRBJ1-1 and V is TRBV5-8; TRBD1 might be the D (5 bases). The CDR3 totals 12 residues. Deletions cut 7 bases from V and 1 base from J, with 8 bases between. Looked up from germline, CDR1 is SGHTS and CDR2 is YDEGEE. CDR3 region: CASPGGNTEAFF. CDR3 DNA: TGTGCCAGCCCCGGGGGGAACACTGAAGCTTTCTTT.

This clone was observed a single time. The rearrangement links TRBV28 to TRBJ1-2; D is perhaps TRBD1 (5 bases). Trimming left V 3 bases short and J 2 bases short, with 10 bases between. The CDR3 totals 14 residues. The germline gives CDR1 MDHEN, CDR2 SYDVKM. CDR3 DNA: TGTGCCAGCAGTTTGGGGGGGTCGAACTATGGCTACACCTTC. Its translation: CASSLGGSNYGYTF.

The chain joins TRBV5-1 to TRBJ2-5, with 8 bases matching TRBD2. Germline V lookup: CDR1 SGHRS, CDR2 YFSETQ. V shed 3 bases and J 2 bases; nucleotides not matched to a gene: 3. The CDR3 is made up of 14 amino acids. DNA for the CDR3: TGCGCCAGCAGCTCAAGCGGGGGACAAGAGACCCAGTACTTC. As protein: CASSSSGGQETQYF. Complete variable domain (other parts from reference TRBV5-1 and TRBJ2-5): KAGVTQTPRYLIKTRGQQVTLSCSPISGHRSVSWYQQTPGQGLQFLFEYFSETQRNKGNFPGRFSGRQFSNSRSEMNVSTLELGDSALYLCASSSSGGQETQYFGPGTRLLVL.

The chain employs TRBV5-1 and TRBJ1-3; the match to TRBD1 covers 7 bases. The CDR3 totals 15 residues. Germline V gives CDR1 SGHRS, CDR2 YFSETQ. V shed 1 base and J 4 bases; nucleotides not matched to a gene: 5. Here the CDR3 DNA reads TGCGCCAGCAGCTTGTCGACAGGGAACGGAAACACCATATATTTT. The encoded protein is CASSLSTGNGNTIYF. The full variable domain, its missing parts supplied by reference TRBV5-1 and TRBJ1-3, is KAGVTQTPRYLIKTRGQQVTLSCSPISGHRSVSWYQQTPGQGLQFLFEYFSETQRNKGNFPGRFSGRQFSNSRSEMNVSTLELGDSALYLCASSLSTGNGNTIYFGEGSWLTVV.

The J gene is TRBJ2-3, the V gene TRBV7-9, with 8 bases matching TRBD2. This CDR3 region has 17 residues. Losses at the gene ends were 4 bases for V and 5 bases for J; bases not matched to a gene: 14. Germline V gene data show CDR1 as SEHNR and CDR2 as FQNEAQ (reference sequence). The CDR3 is CASSSGGGRAGGDTQYF. CDR3 DNA sequence: TGTGCCAGCAGCTCCGGGGGGGGCAGGGCCGGGGGAGATACGCAGTATTTT.

The rearrangement uses TRBV5-1 and TRBJ2-3; TRBD2 is a possible D gene (5 bases). The germline V and J ends were trimmed by 1 base and 4 bases, with 16 bases remaining between them. Germline V gene sequence: CDR1 SGHRS, CDR2 YFSETQ. This CDR3 has 16 residues. CDR3 bases: TGCGCCAGCAGCTTGTCAACAGCGGTGGGTCCAGATACGCAGTATTTT. This codes for CASSLSTAVGPDTQYF.

The chain joins TRBV7-9 to TRBJ1-1; D is perhaps TRBD1 (6 bases). The germline V and J ends were trimmed by 5 bases and 5 bases, with 12 bases remaining between them. The CDR3 is 13 amino acids. Germline CDR1 SEHNR, CDR2 FQNEAQ (reference sequence). The CDR3 spells CASSVGARTEAFF. The CDR3 DNA reads as TGTGCCAGCAGCGTGGGGGCGCGGACTGAAGCTTTCTTT. Supplemented by reference TRBV7-9 and TRBJ1-1, the full variable domain reads DTGVSQNPRHKITKRGQNVTFRCDPISEHNRLYWYRQTLGQGPEFLTYFQNEAQLEKSRLLSDRFSAERPKGSFSTLEIQRTEQGDSAMYLCASSVGARTEAFFGQGTRLTVV.

V and J are TRBV5-1 and TRBJ2-6, with TRBD2 as a possible D gene (5 bases). The CDR3 is made up of 17 amino acids. V was clipped by 1 base and J by 4 bases, with 15 bases between them. The germline V gene has CDR1 SGHRS and CDR2 YFSETQ. CDR3 sequence: CASSLIGGAGGANVLTF. CDR3 DNA: TGCGCCAGCAGCTTGATCGGAGGAGCAGGCGGGGCCAACGTCCTGACTTTC.

The rearrangement joins TRBV9 to TRBJ1-1; the match to TRBD1 covers 7 bases. This CDR3 comprises 13 residues. V dropped 4 bases and J dropped 6; count of bases not matched to a gene: 6. Germline V gene lookup returns CDR1 SGDLS and CDR2 YYNGEE. The CDR3 is CASSPRQGPEAFF. The CDR3 DNA reads as TGTGCCAGCAGCCCCCGACAGGGACCTGAAGCTTTCTTT.

The chain uses TRBV7-8 and TRBJ2-1; 7 positions agree with TRBD1. Germline CDR1 is SGHVS and CDR2 is FQNEAQ. With V trimmed by 7 bases and J by 1 base, 16 bases remained unmatched. The CDR3 extends over 18 amino acids. The DNA for the CDR3 is TGTGCCAGCACCTGGGGGTATGGACAGGATTCTTCCTACAATGAGCAGTTCTTC. Translated, it gives CASTWGYGQDSSYNEQFF. Supplemented by reference TRBV7-8 and TRBJ2-1, the full variable domain reads GAGVSQSPRYKVAKRGQDVALRCDPISGHVSLFWYQQALGQGPEFLTYFQNEAQLDKSGLPSDRFFAERPEGSVSTLKIQRTQQEDSAVYLCASTWGYGQDSSYNEQFFGPGTRLTVL.

The chain is built from TRBV27 and TRBJ1-2; 7 bases line up with TRBD1. The V segment lost 3 bases and the J segment 4 bases; nucleotides outside the gene matches: 14. This CDR3 has 17 amino acids. CDR1 and CDR2 (germline): MNHEY, SMNVEV (reference sequence). The chain's CDR3 is CASSLTRQQGSTYGYTF. The CDR3 DNA reads as TGTGCCAGCAGTTTGACCCGCCAACAGGGGAGTACCTATGGCTACACCTTC.

Concerning this clone itself: The germline gene is not matched at one end of the junction; a read error may be the cause. The rearrangement joins TRBV5-4 to TRBJ2-2; D perhaps matches TRBD1 (5 bases). Germline loops: CDR1 SGHNT, CDR2 YYREEE (reference sequence). This CDR3 comprises 15 residues. CDR3 loop: CASSLEGRNAGELFF. For the CDR3, the DNA is TGTGCCAGCAGCTTGGAGGGGCGGAACGCCGGGGAGCTGTTTTTT.

The V call is TRBV6-1, the J call TRBJ1-6; possible D gene TRBD1, 6 bases. V was trimmed by 6 bases and J by 7 bases, leaving 10 bases between them. Germline CDR1 is MNHNS and CDR2 is SASEGT. CDR3 length: 13 residues. The CDR3 DNA sequence: TGTGCCAGCAGCCCTACAGGGAATTCACCCCTCCACTTT. As protein: CASSPTGNSPLHF.

The V gene is TRBV5-4, the J gene TRBJ1-1; the D gene is possibly TRBD1 (5 bases). Trimming stripped 1 base from V and 4 bases from J, with 5 bases between. This CDR3 has 12 amino acids. Germline CDR1 reads SGHNT; CDR2 reads YYREEE (reference sequence). The CDR3: CASSLRGTEAFF. CDR3 nucleotides: TGTGCCAGCAGCTTGAGGGGCACTGAAGCTTTCTTT.

The chain recombines TRBV7-2 with TRBJ2-1; 8 nucleotides match TRBD1. The CDR3 consists of 16 residues. Unmatched junction bases numbered 6, after V lost 5 bases and J lost 0 bases. Per germline, CDR1 SGHTA and CDR2 FQGNSA. CDR3 protein: CASSGDRRSSYNEQFF. CDR3 sequence (DNA): TGTGCCAGCAGCGGGGACAGGAGAAGCTCCTACAATGAGCAGTTCTTC.

The rearrangement uses TRBV18 and TRBJ1-4; no reliable D call. The length of the CDR3 is 16 residues. V lost 2 bases, J lost 0 bases, and 10 bases lay in between. Germline assignment: CDR1 KGHSH and CDR2 LQKENI. The chain's CDR3 is CASSPGRFATNEKLFF. The DNA for the CDR3 is TGTGCCAGCTCACCAGGGAGGTTTGCAACTAATGAAAAACTGTTTTTT. The full variable domain, with the rest looked up from reference TRBV18 and TRBJ1-4, is NAGVMQNPRHLVRRRGQEARLRCSPMKGHSHVYWYRQLPEEGLKFMVYLQKENIIDESGMPKERFSAEFPKEGPSILRIQQVVRGDSAAYFCASSPGRFATNEKLFFGSGTQLSVL.

CDR3 residues: CASGGLRGTGELFF. CDR3 DNA: TGTGCCAGCGGGGGATTAAGGGGCACCGGGGAGCTGTTTTTT. The rearrangement joins TRBV11-2 to TRBJ2-2; D tentatively reads TRBD1 or TRBD2 (5 bases each). V was clipped by 8 bases and J by 4 bases, with 14 bases between them. Germline-derived CDR1 and CDR2 are SGHAT and FQNNGV. The CDR3 contains 14 residues.

The gene calls are TRBV27 and TRBJ1-2; tentative D call: TRBD1 (5 bases). Germline V gives CDR1 MNHEY, CDR2 SMNVEV (reference sequence). Trimming took off 3 bases at V and 1 base at J, with 6 bases between the two ends. The CDR3 is 13 amino acids. CDR3 bases: TGTGCCAGCAGTTTCCAGGGTAACTATGGCTACACCTTC. Amino acids: CASSFQGNYGYTF.

The CDR3: CASSFSGDRTDTQYF. CDR3 nucleotides: TGCGCCAGCAGCTTTAGCGGGGACCGCACAGATACGCAGTATTTT. This chain links TRBV5-1 with TRBJ2-3; TRBD2 aligns across 8 bases. V was pared by 2 bases and J by 1 base, with 3 bases of the junction left unmatched. In germline, CDR1 is SGHRS, CDR2 YFSETQ. There are 15 residues in the CDR3.

This rearrangement joins TRBV14 to TRBJ1-3; D remains ambiguous. Germline V gene data show CDR1 as SGHDN and CDR2 as FVKESK. The CDR3 loop spans 13 amino acids. The ends were cut back, 1 base at V and 3 bases at J, with 4 bases in the middle. CDR3 nucleotides: TGTGCCAGCAGCCAAGTTGGTGGAAACACCATATATTTT. Protein: CASSQVGGNTIYF.

The gene calls are TRBV5-1 and TRBJ1-1; 9 bases align to TRBD1. Germline trimming cut 3 bases from V and 3 bases from J; bases unmatched to any gene: 6. The CDR3 consists of 15 residues. The germline CDR1 and CDR2 sequences are SGHRS and YFSETQ. The CDR3 DNA follows: TGCGCCAGCAGCTGGCGGACAGGGGATGACACTGAAGCTTTCTTT. It encodes CASSWRTGDDTEAFF. Filled out from reference TRBV5-1 and TRBJ1-1, the complete variable domain reads KAGVTQTPRYLIKTRGQQVTLSCSPISGHRSVSWYQQTPGQGLQFLFEYFSETQRNKGNFPGRFSGRQFSNSRSEMNVSTLELGDSALYLCASSWRTGDDTEAFFGQGTRLTVV.

The chain joins TRBV28 to TRBJ2-7, with TRBD1 identical over 8 bases. Germline V lookup: CDR1 MDHEN, CDR2 SYDVKM. The CDR3 consists of 14 residues. V was pared by 5 bases and J by 6 bases, with 9 bases of the junction left unmatched. Here the CDR3 DNA reads TGTGCCAGCAGTCCCGGACAGGGAGTCGGCGAGCAGTACTTC. Residues: CASSPGQGVGEQYF.

This clone showed up just once. The CDR3 sequence is CASSVGQGAHNEQFF. CDR3 DNA sequence: TGTGCCAGCAGCGTAGGACAGGGCGCCCACAATGAGCAGTTCTTC. The chain recombines TRBV9 with TRBJ2-1, with 7 bases matching TRBD1. Germline trimming cut 0 bases from V and 5 bases from J; bases unmatched to any gene: 5. The CDR3 is 15 residues long. Looked up from germline, CDR1 is SGDLS and CDR2 is YYNGEE.

V is TRBV5-5 and J is TRBJ2-1, with TRBD2 identical over 15 bases. Germline V gives CDR1 SGHKS, CDR2 YYEKEE (reference sequence). The CDR3 length is 17 residues. The V segment lost 4 bases and the J segment 8 bases; nucleotides outside the gene matches: 10. The CDR3 DNA is TGTGCCAGCAGCCCGGGGTGGACTAGCGGGGGGGCATATGAGCAGTTCTTC. Protein sequence: CASSPGWTSGGAYEQFF.